These T cell receptor beta chains were read from a single sample in a study of shared clonotypes between healthy human individuals. TCRdb's copy holds only in-frame clones and misses some; the assay was immunoSEQ multiplex PCR. The repertoire holds roughly 1,800,000 clones, with approximately 94% as singletons. The sample taken for sequencing was naive CD8+ T cells sorted from blood. The receptors were sampled from a man younger than 35 in good health. The CDR3 runs from the conserved cysteine through the conserved F or W. The D gene is left open where the match is weak. Clone size is shown for a subset of rows, as once, few, many or a class of expanded clone.

J: TRBJ2-5; V: TRBV7-9; size: NA; D: NA; DNA: TGTGCCAGCAGCTTGGGCCGACTAGAGGTCGTAGAGACCCAGTACTTC; CDR3: CASSLGRLEVVETQYF
J: TRBJ2-1; V: TRBV9; size: NA; D: NA; DNA: TGTGCCAGCAGCGTAGGGGGCTACCCGAATGAGCAGTTCTTC; CDR3: CASSVGGYPNEQFF
J: TRBJ2-2; V: TRBV27; size: NA; D: NA; DNA: TGTGCCAGCAGTTTTTCCCAGGCCGGGGAGCTGTTTTTT; CDR3: CASSFSQAGELFF
J: TRBJ2-1; V: TRBV19; size: NA; D: TRBD1; DNA: TGTGCCAGTACGTCCGGACAGGGCGGCGAGCAGTTCTTC; CDR3: CASTSGQGGEQFF
J: TRBJ2-7; V: TRBV6-6; size: NA; D: NA; DNA: TGTGCCAGCAGTTCGCTCCTACTAGCTGCCCCCTACGAGCAGTACTTC; CDR3: CASSSLLLAAPYEQYF
J: TRBJ2-1; V: TRBV25-1; size: once; D: NA; DNA: TGTGCCAGCAGAACATACAATGAGCAGTTCTTC; CDR3: CASRTYNEQFF
J: TRBJ2-1; V: TRBV6-4; size: NA; D: TRBD1; DNA: TGTGCCAGCAGTGACTCGCTAAAAATAGGGACAGGCTCCTACAATGAGCAGTTCTTC; CDR3: CASSDSLKIGTGSYNEQFF
J: TRBJ2-5; V: TRBV4-3; size: NA; D: NA; DNA: TGCGCCAGCAGCCAAGATGCAGGGGCAGGGAGAGAGACCCAGTACTTC; CDR3: CASSQDAGAGRETQYF
J: TRBJ2-5; V: TRBV7-7; size: NA; D: TRBD1; DNA: TGTGCTAGCGCCCCCGGGACAGGGGGAATAGAGACCCAGTACTTC; CDR3: CASAPGTGGIETQYF
J: TRBJ2-3; V: TRBV5-1; size: NA; D: TRBD2; DNA: TGCGCCAGCAGCTCCCTAGCGGGAGGGCCTGGAGATACGCAGTATTTT; CDR3: CASSSLAGGPGDTQYF
J: TRBJ2-1; V: TRBV6-6; size: once; D: TRBD1; DNA: TGTGCCAGCAGCCCCGACAGGGGGAGGGATGAGCAGTTCTTC; CDR3: CASSPDRGRDEQFF
J: TRBJ2-1; V: TRBV27; size: NA; D: NA; DNA: TGTGCCACCGAGGGTTACAATGAGCAGTTCTTC; CDR3: CATEGYNEQFF
J: TRBJ2-7; V: TRBV13; size: NA; D: TRBD2; DNA: TGTGCCAGCAGCTTGCAGACTAGCGGGAGATTCGGCTACGAGCAGTACTTC; CDR3: CASSLQTSGRFGYEQYF
J: TRBJ2-5; V: TRBV18; size: NA; D: NA; DNA: TGTGCCAGCTCACCACCGTGGCAGTTTGAGACCCAGTACTTC; CDR3: CASSPPWQFETQYF
J: TRBJ2-1; V: TRBV7-2; size: NA; D: TRBD2; DNA: TGTGCCAGCAGCCAGGCGGGGGGTTCCTACAATGAGCAGTTCTTC; CDR3: CASSQAGGSYNEQFF
J: TRBJ1-2; V: TRBV5-1; size: NA; D: TRBD1; DNA: TGCGCCAGCAGCTTGGCCGGGTTTCAGGGGGATGGCTACACCTTC; CDR3: CASSLAGFQGDGYTF
J: TRBJ2-7; V: TRBV27; size: NA; D: TRBD1; DNA: TGTGCCAGCCCCCCAGAACGGTATCAGGGGGCCTTCGGGGAGCAGTACTTC; CDR3: CASPPERYQGAFGEQYF
J: TRBJ1-1; V: TRBV4-1; size: NA; D: NA; DNA: TGCGCCAGCAGCCACCGCATAGGAAGCACTGAAGCTTTCTTT; CDR3: CASSHRIGSTEAFF
J: TRBJ2-1; V: TRBV11-1; size: NA; D: TRBD1; DNA: TGTGCCAGTCGACAGGGGAACTACAATGAGCAGTTCTTC; CDR3: CASRQGNYNEQFF
J: TRBJ2-3; V: TRBV18; size: once; D: TRBD2; DNA: TGTGCCAGCTCACCAAGGTCGTTACAAGCGGGAGGCCCAACAGATACGCAGTATTTT; CDR3: CASSPRSLQAGGPTDTQYF
J: TRBJ2-3; V: TRBV6-5; size: NA; D: NA; DNA: TGTGCCAGCAGTTACTTGGGCGGGAGCACAGATACGCAGTATTTT; CDR3: CASSYLGGSTDTQYF
J: TRBJ2-7; V: TRBV6-1; size: NA; D: TRBD1; DNA: TGTGCCAGCAGTGACAGGGGGCCTTACGAGCAGTACTTC; CDR3: CASSDRGPYEQYF
J: TRBJ2-7; V: TRBV5-4; size: NA; D: NA; DNA: TGTGCCAGCAGCTTGGGCTGGAGCTCCTACGAGCAGTACTTC; CDR3: CASSLGWSSYEQYF
J: TRBJ2-7; V: TRBV6-5; size: NA; D: TRBD2; DNA: TGTGCCAGCAGTTACTTTGGGGGAGGGCAGTACGAGCAGTACTTC; CDR3: CASSYFGGGQYEQYF
J: TRBJ2-1; V: TRBV5-6; size: NA; D: NA; DNA: TGTGCCAGCAGCGCCCTTGAGGGCGCGAATGAGCAGTTCTTC; CDR3: CASSALEGANEQFF
J: TRBJ2-7; V: TRBV28; size: NA; D: TRBD1; DNA: TGTGCCAGCAGTTTGACCGGGACAGCGGCTGAGCAGTACTTC; CDR3: CASSLTGTAAEQYF
J: TRBJ2-1; V: TRBV6-5; size: NA; D: NA; DNA: TGTGCCAGCAGTACACAGGTCTACAATGAGCAGTTCTTC; CDR3: CASSTQVYNEQFF
J: TRBJ2-7; V: TRBV7-9; size: NA; D: TRBD2; DNA: TGTGCCAGCAGCTCGCGACTAGCGGGGGTATACGAGCAGTACTTC; CDR3: CASSSRLAGVYEQYF
J: TRBJ2-7; V: TRBV4-3; size: NA; D: TRBD2; DNA: TGCGCCAGCAGCCATGAAACCCTCGGACTAGCGGGATCCTACGAGCAGTACTTC; CDR3: CASSHETLGLAGSYEQYF
J: TRBJ2-3; V: TRBV13; size: NA; D: NA; DNA: TGTGCCAGCAGCTTAGGAGGATTAGCGGCCACAGATACGCAGTATTTT; CDR3: CASSLGGLAATDTQYF
J: TRBJ2-1; V: TRBV5-8; size: NA; D: NA; DNA: TGTGCCAGCAGCTTCGCGGACCCCGCTGAGCAGTTCTTC; CDR3: CASSFADPAEQFF
J: TRBJ2-1; V: TRBV15; size: once; D: NA; DNA: TGTGCCACCAGCATACAGAGTGGTAATGAGCAGTTCTTC; CDR3: CATSIQSGNEQFF
J: TRBJ2-7; V: TRBV6-5; size: NA; D: NA; DNA: TGTGCCAGCAGTTACTCCCAGGGCAGCAACGAGCAGTACTTC; CDR3: CASSYSQGSNEQYF
J: TRBJ2-7; V: TRBV25-1; size: NA; D: TRBD1; DNA: TGTGCCAGCAGTGAGGGACAGCCCTACGAGCAGTACTTC; CDR3: CASSEGQPYEQYF
J: TRBJ2-7; V: TRBV27; size: NA; D: NA; DNA: TGTGCCAGCAGTTTACGAGGGAACGGGTACGAGCAGTACTTC; CDR3: CASSLRGNGYEQYF
J: TRBJ2-7; V: TRBV27; size: few; D: TRBD2; DNA: TGTGCCAGCAGTTTGACCCCTAGCGGGAGCTACGAGCAGTACTTC; CDR3: CASSLTPSGSYEQYF
J: TRBJ2-1; V: TRBV28; size: NA; D: TRBD1; DNA: TGTGCCAGCAGTTTAAGGGGGCTAAACAATGAGCAGTTCTTC; CDR3: CASSLRGLNNEQFF
J: TRBJ1-4; V: TRBV11-2; size: NA; D: NA; DNA: TGTGCCAGCAGCACCTATGAGGCAACTAATGAAAAACTGTTTTTT; CDR3: CASSTYEATNEKLFF
J: TRBJ2-3; V: TRBV23-1; size: NA; D: TRBD2; DNA: TGCGCCAGCAGTCTCGGGTTTAGGACTAGCGGGAGGGCCGGAGATACGCAGTATTTT; CDR3: CASSLGFRTSGRAGDTQYF
J: TRBJ2-1; V: TRBV5-1; size: NA; D: TRBD2; DNA: TGCGCCAGCAGCTTTAGCGGGGGGCCTTACAATGAGCAGTTCTTC; CDR3: CASSFSGGPYNEQFF
J: TRBJ1-2; V: TRBV27; size: NA; D: NA; DNA: TGTGCCAGCAGTTTTCGAGACGCGGGATTTTATGGCTACACCTTC; CDR3: CASSFRDAGFYGYTF
J: TRBJ2-7; V: TRBV5-1; size: NA; D: NA; DNA: TGCGCCAGCAGCTTGGGTTCTTGGGCCTACGAGCAGTACTTC; CDR3: CASSLGSWAYEQYF
J: TRBJ2-7; V: TRBV4-1; size: NA; D: TRBD1; DNA: TGCGCCAGCAGCCCGGCGGGACAGGGGATTCGGGAGCAGTACTTC; CDR3: CASSPAGQGIREQYF
J: TRBJ2-5; V: TRBV29-1; size: NA; D: TRBD1; DNA: TGCAGCGTACAGACAGGGATGAAATGGGAGACCCAGTACTTC; CDR3: CSVQTGMKWETQYF
J: TRBJ1-4; V: TRBV20-1; size: NA; D: NA; DNA: TGCGTACCTACCTCTAATGAAAAACTGTTTTTT; CDR3: CVPTSNEKLFF
J: TRBJ2-5; V: TRBV7-9; size: NA; D: NA; DNA: TGTGCCAGCAGCTTACCCCCAGGGACACAAGAGACCCAGTACTTC; CDR3: CASSLPPGTQETQYF
J: TRBJ1-1; V: TRBV15; size: once; D: TRBD1; DNA: TGTGCCACCAGCTCCCGCCAGGGGGGGAACACTGAAGCTTTCTTT; CDR3: CATSSRQGGNTEAFF
J: TRBJ1-2; V: TRBV28; size: NA; D: NA; DNA: TGTGCCAGCAGGGAGAGGGGGGCTGACTATGGCTACACCTTC; CDR3: CASRERGADYGYTF
J: TRBJ2-7; V: TRBV7-9; size: NA; D: NA; DNA: TGTGCCAGCAGCCACCCGGGACAAAGGATTCCCTACGAGCAGTACTTC; CDR3: CASSHPGQRIPYEQYF